These 20 T cell receptor beta chains share one sample of origin, sequenced in a study of CD8+CD57+ T cells in acquired aplastic anemia. Genomic DNA templated the TCR beta VDJ and CDR3 profiling. TCRdb used MiXCR to reprocess the reads, holding one entry per CDR3 protein. The sample holds 100,000 to 150,000 distinct CDR3 sequences, around 48% seen once. Source material: sorted CD4+, CD8+, or CD8+CD57+ T cells (not recorded which) from PBMCs. All receptors come from a human donor in good health, serving as a control.

This clonotype occurred many times. The chain couples TRBV19 to TRBJ2-7; D might be TRBD1 or TRBD2, each matching 5 bases. V gave up 3 bases and J gave up 0 bases, with 9 bases separating them. Germline V lookup: CDR1 LNHDA, CDR2 SQIVND (reference sequence). The CDR3 length is 14 residues. CDR3 protein: CASSISGSSYEQYF. The CDR3 DNA is TGTGCCAGTAGTATCTCAGGGAGCTCCTACGAGCAGTACTTC.

This clonotype occurred many times. The chain's CDR3 is CASSLRQGAYTF. The CDR3 DNA is TGTGCCAGCAGCCTTCGACAGGGAGCCTACACCTTC. The chain couples TRBV11-2 to TRBJ1-2; 7 bases align to TRBD1. Germline CDR1 reads SGHAT; CDR2 reads FQNNGV. This CDR3 spans 12 amino acids. V lost 5 bases to trimming and J lost 10 bases; unmatched junction nucleotides: 7.

The chain couples TRBV29-1 to TRBJ2-7; the D is unclear. V gave up 5 bases and J gave up 0 bases, with 8 bases separating them. The CDR3 totals 12 residues. Germline lookup yields CDR1 SQVTM and CDR2 ANQGSEA. CDR3 protein: CSVLSGSYEQYF. Written as DNA, the CDR3 is TGCAGCGTTCTAAGTGGCTCCTACGAGCAGTACTTC.

This clonotype turned up a few times. This may be a read error: a much more frequent sequence differs by one nucleotide. This chain links TRBV13 with TRBJ2-1; D call uncertain. The CDR3 has 15 amino acids. Per the germline V gene, CDR1 is PRHDT and CDR2 is FYEKMQ (reference sequence). This chain's CDR3 is CASSLRQANYNEQSF. As DNA, the CDR3 is TGTGCCAGCAGCTTAAGGCAGGCGAACTACAATGAGCAGTCCTTC.

This clonotype was seen more than once but under ten times. This chain uses TRBV10-3 with TRBJ2-7, with 11 bases identical to TRBD2. The CDR3 is 14 residues long. CDR1 and CDR2 (germline): ENHRY, SYGVKD. Trimming at V came to 10 bases and at J to 0 bases, leaving 5 bases not matched to a gene. This CDR3 is CATSSGGPSYEQYF. CDR3 DNA sequence: TGTGCCACCTCTAGCGGGGGGCCCTCCTACGAGCAGTACTTC.

The chain recombines TRBV24-1 with TRBJ2-5; D remains unclear. Germline CDR1 reads KGHDR; CDR2 reads SFDVKD. This CDR3 is built from 11 residues. The V and J ends lost 8 bases and 5 bases respectively, with 8 bases between them. In DNA, the CDR3 is TGTGCCACCATTGTGGGGGAGACCCAGTACTTC. This codes for CATIVGETQYF.

This rearrangement joins TRBV10-1 to TRBJ2-7; TRBD2 matches 14 bases. The CDR3 is 17 amino acids. The J segment lost 2 bases and the V segment lost 5 bases, leaving 8 bases of the junction unmatched. In germline, CDR1 is WNHNN, CDR2 SYGVQD (reference sequence). CDR3 residues: CASSTTSGGGQTYEQYF. DNA for the CDR3: TGCGCCAGCAGTACGACTAGCGGGGGGGGTCAAACCTACGAGCAGTACTTC.

This clonotype was recorded at least ten times. The chain is built from TRBV18 and TRBJ2-7; no definite D call. This CDR3 has 12 amino acids. The ends were cut back, 3 bases at V and 6 bases at J, with 9 bases in the middle. CDR1 is KGHSH, CDR2 LQKENI, per germline. The DNA for the CDR3 is TGTGCCAGCTCACCTGAAGCGTCCGAGCAGTACTTC. Its protein is CASSPEASEQYF.

This clonotype was seen a few times. The J gene is TRBJ2-3, the V gene TRBV15; D might be TRBD1 or TRBD2, each matching 5 bases. V gave up 3 bases and J gave up 0 bases, with 16 bases separating them. The CDR3 has 17 residues. Germline values: CDR1 LNHNV, CDR2 YYDKDF (reference sequence). The chain's CDR3 is CATSRDRGRSSTDTQYF. CDR3 DNA sequence: TGTGCCACCAGCAGGGATCGGGGCAGATCTAGCACAGATACGCAGTATTTT.

The V call is TRBV15, the J call TRBJ1-2; 11 bases fit TRBD1. V was clipped by 3 bases and J by 3 bases; unmatched bases: 6. CDR1 is LNHNV and CDR2 is YYDKDF in the germline V gene (reference sequence). The CDR3 covers 16 residues. The CDR3 protein is CATSSWDRGSDYGYTF. CDR3 DNA sequence: TGTGCCACCAGCAGCTGGGACAGGGGGTCTGACTATGGCTACACCTTC.

Of note for this clonotype: This clone may be a read error of a much larger clone one base away. This chain uses TRBV7-9 with TRBJ2-3; D uncertain. The CDR3 contains 11 residues. Between the trimmed V and J ends, which lost 7 bases and 4 bases, there was a span of 6 bases. The germline gives CDR1 SEHNR, CDR2 FQNEAQ (reference sequence). The CDR3 reads CASNSSDTQYF. In DNA, the CDR3 is TGTGCCAGCAACTCCTCAGATACGCAGTATTTT.

The chain uses TRBV10-3 and TRBJ1-1, with TRBD1 matching 10 bases. V dropped 4 bases and J dropped 1; count of bases not matched to a gene: 6. The CDR3 is 16 amino acids. From germline, CDR1 is ENHRY and CDR2 SYGVKD. CDR3 nucleotides: TGTGCCATCAGTGGGACAGGGGGGGTGACGAACACTGAAGCTTTCTTT. Translated, it gives CAISGTGGVTNTEAFF.

The rearrangement joins TRBV20-1 to TRBJ2-2; 14 nucleotides agree with TRBD2. Germline CDR1 and CDR2: DFQATT and SNEGSKA (reference sequence). The CDR3 runs to 17 residues. The V segment lost 5 bases and the J segment 4 bases; nucleotides outside the gene matches: 9. CDR3 sequence reads: CSAGPRLAGGPTGELFF. Here the CDR3 DNA reads TGCAGTGCTGGGCCCCGACTAGCGGGGGGGCCCACCGGGGAGCTGTTTTTT.

The chain uses TRBV11-2 and TRBJ2-3, with 8 bases aligning to TRBD2. This CDR3 is 16 amino acids long. The germline V gene has CDR1 SGHAT and CDR2 FQNNGV. The CDR3 coding sequence is TGTGCTAGCGGCCAACTAAGCGGGGGAAGCACAGATACGCAGTATTTT. Translating it yields CASGQLSGGSTDTQYF.

The V gene is TRBV20-1, the J gene TRBJ2-7; 9 bases align to TRBD1. V was clipped by 6 bases and J by 6 bases; unmatched bases: 15. This CDR3 has 15 residues. Germline values: CDR1 DFQATT, CDR2 SNEGSKA (reference sequence). The CDR3 coding sequence is TGCAGTGCGTGCCCAACCGGGACAGGGTCGGGCGAGCAGTACTTC. It encodes CSACPTGTGSGEQYF.

The table lists this clonotype with a few counts. J is TRBJ1-2 and V is TRBV25-1; possible D gene TRBD1, 6 bases. Germline lookup yields CDR1 MGHDK and CDR2 SYGVNS. V was cut by 0 bases and J by 1 base, with 9 bases left in between. The CDR3 is 15 residues long. Here the CDR3 reads CASSEYKGVNYGYTF. CDR3 nucleotides: TGTGCCAGCAGTGAATATAAGGGGGTTAACTATGGCTACACCTTC.

Written as DNA, the CDR3 is TGCAGTGCTGGTAGCGGGAGGTATGGTGAGCAGTTCTTC. It codes for CSAGSGRYGEQFF. V is TRBV20-1 and J is TRBJ2-1; 10 bases map to TRBD2. The germline V gene encodes CDR1 DFQATT and CDR2 SNEGSKA (reference sequence). V dropped 5 bases and J dropped 9; count of bases not matched to a gene: 7. The CDR3 contains 13 residues.

This sequence joins TRBV5-1 and TRBJ1-2; 9 bases line up with TRBD1. The J segment lost 4 bases and the V segment lost 0 bases, leaving 1 base of the junction unmatched. The germline V gene encodes CDR1 SGHRS and CDR2 YFSETQ. The CDR3 covers 14 residues. This CDR3 reads CASSLEGQGYGYTF. CDR3 coding DNA: TGCGCCAGCAGCTTGGAGGGACAGGGCTATGGCTACACCTTC.

The chain has TRBV15 and TRBJ1-5; D remains ambiguous. The CDR3 runs to 16 residues. From germline, CDR1 is LNHNV and CDR2 YYDKDF (reference sequence). V lost 4 bases, J lost 5 bases, and 18 bases lay in between. For the CDR3, the DNA is TGTGCCACCAGCAAGGGAGACGCAGGCGCGGATCAGCCCCAGCATTTT. Its translation: CATSKGDAGADQPQHF.

This clonotype was seen repeatedly, ten times or more. The chain is built from TRBV6-1 and TRBJ2-5, with no clear D. With 6 bases removed from V and 2 bases from J, the gap between germline ends came to 13 bases. The CDR3 sequence is 14 residues long. The germline V gene has CDR1 MNHNS and CDR2 SASEGT. This CDR3 reads CASSRPGRQETQYF. The CDR3 nucleotides read TGTGCCAGCAGCCGACCGGGTCGGCAAGAGACCCAGTACTTC.